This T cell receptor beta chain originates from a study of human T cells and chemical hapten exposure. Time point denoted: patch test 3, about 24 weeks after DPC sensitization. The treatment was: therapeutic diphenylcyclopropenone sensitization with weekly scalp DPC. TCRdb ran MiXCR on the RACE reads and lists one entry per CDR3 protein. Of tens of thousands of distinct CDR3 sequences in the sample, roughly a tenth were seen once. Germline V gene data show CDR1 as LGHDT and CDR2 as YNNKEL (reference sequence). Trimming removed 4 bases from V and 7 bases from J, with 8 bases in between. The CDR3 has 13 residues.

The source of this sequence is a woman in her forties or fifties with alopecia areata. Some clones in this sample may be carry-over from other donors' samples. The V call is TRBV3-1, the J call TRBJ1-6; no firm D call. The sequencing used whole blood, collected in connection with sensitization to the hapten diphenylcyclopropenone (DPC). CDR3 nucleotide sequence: TGTGCCAGCAGCCCGAAGGAGAATTCACCCCTCCACTTT. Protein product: CASSPKENSPLHF.